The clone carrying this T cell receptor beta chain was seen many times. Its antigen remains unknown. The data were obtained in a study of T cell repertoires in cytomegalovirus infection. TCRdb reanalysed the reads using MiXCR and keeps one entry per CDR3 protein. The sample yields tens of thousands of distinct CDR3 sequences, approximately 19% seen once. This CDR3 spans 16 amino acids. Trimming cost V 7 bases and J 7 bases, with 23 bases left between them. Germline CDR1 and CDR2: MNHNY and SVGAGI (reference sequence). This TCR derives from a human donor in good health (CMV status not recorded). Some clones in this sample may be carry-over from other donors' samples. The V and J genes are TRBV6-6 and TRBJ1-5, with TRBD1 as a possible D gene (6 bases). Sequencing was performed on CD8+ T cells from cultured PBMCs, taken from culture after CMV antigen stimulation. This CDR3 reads CASTSTWTDPDQPQHF. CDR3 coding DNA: TGTGCCAGCACTTCCACCTGGACAGACCCGGACCAGCCCCAGCATTTT.